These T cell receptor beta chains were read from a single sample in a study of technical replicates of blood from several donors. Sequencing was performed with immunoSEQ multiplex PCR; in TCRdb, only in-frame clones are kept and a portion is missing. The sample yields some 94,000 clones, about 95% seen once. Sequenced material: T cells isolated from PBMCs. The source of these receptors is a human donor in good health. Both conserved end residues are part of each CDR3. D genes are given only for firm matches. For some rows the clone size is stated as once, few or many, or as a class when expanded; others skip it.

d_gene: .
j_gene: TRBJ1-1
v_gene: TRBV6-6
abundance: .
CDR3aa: CASSYSGSEAFF
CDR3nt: TGTGCCAGCAGCTACAGCGGTTCGGAAGCTTTCTTT

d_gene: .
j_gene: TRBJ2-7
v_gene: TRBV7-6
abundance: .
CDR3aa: CASSPWGELGDEQYF
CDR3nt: TGTGCCAGCAGCCCTTGGGGGGAGTTGGGCGACGAGCAGTACTTC

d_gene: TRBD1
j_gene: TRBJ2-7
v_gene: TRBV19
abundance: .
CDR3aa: CASSIQGVYEQYF
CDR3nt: TGTGCCAGTAGTATACAGGGGGTCTACGAGCAGTACTTC

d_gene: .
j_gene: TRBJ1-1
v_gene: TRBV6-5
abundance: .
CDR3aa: CASSYSPSGGAFF
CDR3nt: TGTGCCAGCAGTTACTCCCCCTCGGGGGGAGCTTTCTTT

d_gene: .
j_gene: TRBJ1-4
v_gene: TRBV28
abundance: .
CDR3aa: CASSLANQREKLFF
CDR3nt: TGTGCCAGCAGTTTAGCTAACCAGAGGGAAAAACTGTTTTTT

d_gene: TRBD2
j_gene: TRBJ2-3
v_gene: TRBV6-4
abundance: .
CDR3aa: CASSPGLAVRRTQYF
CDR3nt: TGTGCCAGCAGTCCGGGACTAGCGGTACGTCGTACGCAGTATTTT

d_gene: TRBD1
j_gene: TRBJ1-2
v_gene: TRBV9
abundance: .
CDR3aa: CASSAEGTANYGYTF
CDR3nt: TGTGCCAGCAGCGCGGAAGGGACAGCTAACTATGGCTACACCTTC

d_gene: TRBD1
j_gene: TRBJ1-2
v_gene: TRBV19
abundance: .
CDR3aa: CASWTGERLSYGYTF
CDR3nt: TGTGCCAGTTGGACAGGGGAAAGGCTGTCTTATGGCTACACCTTC

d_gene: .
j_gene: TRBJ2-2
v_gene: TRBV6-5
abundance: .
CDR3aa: CASSYTGNTGELFF
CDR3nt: TGTGCCAGCAGTTACACGGGGAACACCGGGGAGCTGTTTTTT

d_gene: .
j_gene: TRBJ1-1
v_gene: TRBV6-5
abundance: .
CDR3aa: CASRIPGSYTEAFF
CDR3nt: TGTGCCAGCAGAATCCCAGGGTCGTACACTGAAGCTTTCTTT

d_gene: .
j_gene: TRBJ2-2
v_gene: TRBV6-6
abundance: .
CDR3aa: CASSYRGSSTGELFF
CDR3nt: TGTGCCAGCAGTTATCGGGGGAGCAGCACCGGGGAGCTGTTTTTT

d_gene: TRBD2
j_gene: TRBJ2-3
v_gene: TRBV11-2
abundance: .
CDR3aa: CASSLPGGGEDTQYF
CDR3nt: TGTGCCAGCAGCTTACCGGGAGGGGGTGAAGATACGCAGTATTTT

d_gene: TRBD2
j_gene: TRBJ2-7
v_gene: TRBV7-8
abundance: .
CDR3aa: CASSSRTSGIYEQYF
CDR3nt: TGTGCCAGCAGCTCTAGGACTAGCGGGATCTACGAGCAGTACTTC

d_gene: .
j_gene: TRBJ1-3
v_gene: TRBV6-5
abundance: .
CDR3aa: CASRPVSGNTIYF
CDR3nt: TGTGCCAGCAGGCCAGTCTCTGGAAACACCATATATTTT

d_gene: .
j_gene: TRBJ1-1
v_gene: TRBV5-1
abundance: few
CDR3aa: CASTSGPEAFF
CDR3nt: TGCGCCAGTACTAGCGGGCCTGAAGCTTTCTTT

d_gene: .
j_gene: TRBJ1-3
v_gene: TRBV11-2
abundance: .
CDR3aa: CASSLGLSGNTIYF
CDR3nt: TGTGCCAGCAGCTTAGGACTATCTGGAAACACCATATATTTT

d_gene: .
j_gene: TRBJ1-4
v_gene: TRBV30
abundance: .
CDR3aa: CAWGSDEKLFF
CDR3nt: TGTGCCTGGGGCTCAGATGAAAAACTGTTTTTT

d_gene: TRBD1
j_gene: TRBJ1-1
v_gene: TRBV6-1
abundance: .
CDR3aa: CASRGKTGWWTEAFF
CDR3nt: TGTGCCAGCAGAGGGAAGACAGGGTGGTGGACTGAAGCTTTCTTT

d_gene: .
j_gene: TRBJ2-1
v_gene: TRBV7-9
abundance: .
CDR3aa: CASSWGAYNEQFF
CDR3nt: TGTGCCAGCAGCTGGGGCGCTTACAATGAGCAGTTCTTC

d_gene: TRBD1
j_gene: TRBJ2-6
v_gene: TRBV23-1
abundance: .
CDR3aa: CASSQSGDRANSGANVLTF
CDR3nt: TGCGCCAGCAGTCAATCAGGGGACAGGGCTAACTCTGGGGCCAACGTCCTGACTTTC

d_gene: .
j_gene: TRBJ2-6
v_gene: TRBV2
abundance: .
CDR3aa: CASSQTVNVLTF
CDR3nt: TGTGCCAGCAGCCAAACAGTCAACGTCCTGACTTTC

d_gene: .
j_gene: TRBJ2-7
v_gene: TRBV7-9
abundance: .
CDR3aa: CASSGHFPYEQYF
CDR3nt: TGTGCCAGCAGCGGACACTTTCCCTACGAGCAGTACTTC

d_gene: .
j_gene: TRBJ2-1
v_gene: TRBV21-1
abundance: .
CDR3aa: CASSKAGIWVAGGLVYNEQFF
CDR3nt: TGTGCCAGCAGCAAAGCGGGTATATGGGTAGCGGGAGGGCTAGTCTACAATGAGCAGTTCTTC

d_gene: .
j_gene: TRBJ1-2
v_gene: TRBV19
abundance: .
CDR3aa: CASSTPQKLYGYTF
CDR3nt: TGTGCCAGTAGTACCCCACAGAAACTCTATGGCTACACCTTC

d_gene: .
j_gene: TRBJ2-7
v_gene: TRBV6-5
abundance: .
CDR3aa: CASNPGHLAYEQYF
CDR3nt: TGTGCCAGCAATCCGGGACACCTAGCCTACGAGCAGTACTTC

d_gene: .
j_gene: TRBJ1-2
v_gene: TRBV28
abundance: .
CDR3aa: CASSPLSRGYTF
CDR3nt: TGTGCCAGCAGCCCCCTCTCGCGTGGCTACACCTTC

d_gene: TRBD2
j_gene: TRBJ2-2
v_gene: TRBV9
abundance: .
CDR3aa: CASSLAGNTGELFF
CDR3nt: TGTGCCAGCAGTCTAGCGGGGAACACCGGGGAGCTGTTTTTT

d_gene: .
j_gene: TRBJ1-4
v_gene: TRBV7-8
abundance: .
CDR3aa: CASSVGTLDSATNEKLFF
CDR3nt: TGTGCCAGCAGCGTAGGAACCCTGGACAGTGCAACTAATGAAAAACTGTTTTTT

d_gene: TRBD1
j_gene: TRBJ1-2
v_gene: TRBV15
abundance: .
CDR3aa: CATSKSDRDAYGYTF
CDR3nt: TGTGCCACCAGCAAATCGGACAGGGATGCCTATGGCTACACCTTC

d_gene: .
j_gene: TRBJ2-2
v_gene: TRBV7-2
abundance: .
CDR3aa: CASSSSNTGELFF
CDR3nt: TGTGCCAGCAGCTCCTCGAACACCGGGGAGCTGTTTTTT

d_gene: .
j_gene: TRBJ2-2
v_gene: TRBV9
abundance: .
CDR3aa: CASSASNPGELFF
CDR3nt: TGTGCCAGCAGCGCGAGTAACCCCGGGGAGCTGTTTTTT

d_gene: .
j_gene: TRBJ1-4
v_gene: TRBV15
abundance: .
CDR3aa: CATHRGYNEKLFF
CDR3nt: TGTGCCACTCACCGAGGGTATAATGAAAAACTGTTTTTT

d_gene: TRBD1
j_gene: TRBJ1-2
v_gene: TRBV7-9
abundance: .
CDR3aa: CASSFQGDRDKDGYTF
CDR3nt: TGTGCCAGCAGCTTCCAGGGGGACAGGGATAAAGATGGCTACACCTTC

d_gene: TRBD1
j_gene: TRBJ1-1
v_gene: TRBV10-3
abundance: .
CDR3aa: CAIGQGEVSTEAFF
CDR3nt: TGTGCCATCGGACAGGGGGAGGTGAGTACTGAAGCTTTCTTT

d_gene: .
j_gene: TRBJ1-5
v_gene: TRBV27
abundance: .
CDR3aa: CASSFTGGGQPQHF
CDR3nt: TGTGCCAGCAGTTTTACCGGGGGAGGCCAGCCCCAGCATTTT

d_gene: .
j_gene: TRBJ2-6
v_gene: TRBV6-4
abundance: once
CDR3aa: CASSDSSRRSGANVLTF
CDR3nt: TGTGCCAGCAGTGACTCTAGTAGGAGGTCTGGGGCCAACGTCCTGACTTTC

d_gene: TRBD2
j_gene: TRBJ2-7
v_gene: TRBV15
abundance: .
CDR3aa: CATSGGLAGSYEQYF
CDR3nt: TGTGCCACCAGCGGAGGACTAGCGGGGTCCTACGAGCAGTACTTC

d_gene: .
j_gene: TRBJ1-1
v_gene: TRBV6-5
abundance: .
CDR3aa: CASAQVRGSMSAFF
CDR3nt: TGTGCCAGCGCCCAAGTCCGGGGGTCTATGTCAGCTTTCTTT

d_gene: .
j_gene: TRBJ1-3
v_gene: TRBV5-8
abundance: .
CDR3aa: CASSLLLSSGNTIYF
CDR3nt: TGTGCCAGCAGCTTGTTACTGAGCTCTGGAAACACCATATATTTT

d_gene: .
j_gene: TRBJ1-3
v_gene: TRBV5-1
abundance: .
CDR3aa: CASSSYSSGNTIYF
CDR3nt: TGCGCCAGCAGCTCCTACAGTTCTGGAAACACCATATATTTT

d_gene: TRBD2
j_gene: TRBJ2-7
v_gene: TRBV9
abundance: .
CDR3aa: CASSPGGGFEYEQYF
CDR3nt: TGTGCCAGCAGCCCTGGGGGAGGGTTCGAGTACGAGCAGTACTTC

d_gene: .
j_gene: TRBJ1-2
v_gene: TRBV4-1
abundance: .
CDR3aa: CASSQEGRWGYTF
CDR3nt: TGCGCCAGCAGCCAAGAGGGCCGCTGGGGCTACACCTTC

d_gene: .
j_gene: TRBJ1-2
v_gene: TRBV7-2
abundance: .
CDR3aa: CASSFPGNYGYTF
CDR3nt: TGTGCCAGCAGCTTCCCAGGGAACTATGGCTACACCTTC

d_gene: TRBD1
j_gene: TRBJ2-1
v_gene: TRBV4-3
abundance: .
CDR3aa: CASSQERGQGYNEQFF
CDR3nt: TGCGCCAGCAGCCAAGAAAGGGGGCAGGGCTACAATGAGCAGTTCTTC

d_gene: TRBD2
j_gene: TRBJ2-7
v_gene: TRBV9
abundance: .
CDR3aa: CASSSSLTSFQYEQYF
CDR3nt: TGTGCCAGCAGCTCCAGCCTGACTAGCTTTCAATACGAGCAGTACTTC

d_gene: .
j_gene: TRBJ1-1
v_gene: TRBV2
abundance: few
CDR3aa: CAGRQNTEAFF
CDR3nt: TGTGCCGGCCGACAGAACACTGAAGCTTTCTTT

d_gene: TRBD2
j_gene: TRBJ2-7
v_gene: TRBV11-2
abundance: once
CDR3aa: CASSLELAGGDEQYF
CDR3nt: TGTGCCAGCAGCTTAGAGCTAGCGGGAGGAGACGAGCAGTACTTC

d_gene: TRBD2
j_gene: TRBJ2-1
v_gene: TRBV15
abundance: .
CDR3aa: CATSRGTSGTDEQFF
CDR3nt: TGTGCCACCAGCAGAGGGACTAGCGGGACGGATGAGCAGTTCTTC

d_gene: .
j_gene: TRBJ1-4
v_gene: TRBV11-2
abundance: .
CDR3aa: CASSFQPAGEKLFF
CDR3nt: TGTGCCAGCAGCTTCCAACCGGCGGGTGAAAAACTGTTTTTT

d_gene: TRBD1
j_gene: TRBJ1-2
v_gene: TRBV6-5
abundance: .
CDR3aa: CASSTDRGGYTF
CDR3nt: TGTGCCAGCAGTACAGACAGGGGAGGCTACACCTTC

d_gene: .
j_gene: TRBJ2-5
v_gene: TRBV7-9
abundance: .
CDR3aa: CASSLLGGGVSETQYF
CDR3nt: TGTGCCAGCAGCTTACTGGGTGGCGGGGTTAGTGAGACCCAGTACTTC

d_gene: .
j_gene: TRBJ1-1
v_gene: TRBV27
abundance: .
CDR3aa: CASSQGSAEAFF
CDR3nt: TGTGCCAGCAGTCAGGGTTCTGCTGAAGCTTTCTTT

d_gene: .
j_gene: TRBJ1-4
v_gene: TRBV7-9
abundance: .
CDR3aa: CASSFAERRTGNEKLFF
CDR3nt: TGTGCCAGCAGCTTTGCCGAGAGACGGACTGGGAATGAAAAACTGTTTTTT

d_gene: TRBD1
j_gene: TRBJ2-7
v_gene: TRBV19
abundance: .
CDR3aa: CASSNPGQGVYEQYF
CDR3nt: TGTGCCAGTAGTAACCCGGGACAGGGGGTCTACGAGCAGTACTTC

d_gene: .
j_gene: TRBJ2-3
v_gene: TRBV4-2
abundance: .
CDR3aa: CASSLFPRVGLDTQYF
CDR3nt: TGTGCCAGCAGCCTTTTCCCCAGGGTAGGTTTGGATACGCAGTATTTT

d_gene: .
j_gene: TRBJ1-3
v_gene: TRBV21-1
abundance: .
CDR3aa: CARIDNNSGNTIYF
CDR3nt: TGTGCCAGGATAGACAACAACTCTGGAAACACCATATATTTT

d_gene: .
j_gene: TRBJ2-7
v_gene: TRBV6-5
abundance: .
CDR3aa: CASSSSGIKQYF
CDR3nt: TGTGCCAGCAGTTCATCCGGGATTAAGCAGTACTTC

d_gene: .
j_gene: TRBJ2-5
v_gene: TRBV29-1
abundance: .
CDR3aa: CSVESRVQETQYF
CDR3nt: TGCAGCGTTGAGAGCAGGGTCCAAGAGACCCAGTACTTC

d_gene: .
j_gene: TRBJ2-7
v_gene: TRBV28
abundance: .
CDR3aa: CASSLSRQPYHSYEQYF
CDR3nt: TGTGCCAGCAGTTTATCCAGACAGCCGTACCACTCCTACGAGCAGTACTTC

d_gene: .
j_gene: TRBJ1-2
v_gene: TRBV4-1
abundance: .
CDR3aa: CASSQESGYGYTF
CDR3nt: TGCGCCAGCAGCCAAGAGAGCGGATATGGCTACACCTTC